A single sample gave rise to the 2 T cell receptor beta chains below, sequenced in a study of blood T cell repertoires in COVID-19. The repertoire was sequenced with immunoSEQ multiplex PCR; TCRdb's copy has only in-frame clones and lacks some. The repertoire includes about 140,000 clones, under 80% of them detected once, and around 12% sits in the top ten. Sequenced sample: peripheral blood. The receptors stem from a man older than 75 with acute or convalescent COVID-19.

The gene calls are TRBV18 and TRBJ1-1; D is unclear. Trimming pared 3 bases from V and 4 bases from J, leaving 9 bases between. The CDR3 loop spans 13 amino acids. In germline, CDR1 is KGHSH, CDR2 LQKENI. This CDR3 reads CASSPVSSTEAFF. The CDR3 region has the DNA TGTGCCAGCTCACCGGTGAGTAGCACTGAAGCTTTCTTT.

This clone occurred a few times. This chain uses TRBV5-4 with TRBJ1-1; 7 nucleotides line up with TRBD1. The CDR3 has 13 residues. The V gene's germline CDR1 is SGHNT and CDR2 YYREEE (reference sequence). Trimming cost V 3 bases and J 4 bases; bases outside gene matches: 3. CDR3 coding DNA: TGTGCCAGCAGCTCCAGACAGGGCACTGAAGCTTTCTTT. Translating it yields CASSSRQGTEAFF. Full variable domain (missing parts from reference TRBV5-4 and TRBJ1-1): ETGVTQSPTHLIKTRGQQVTLRCSSQSGHNTVSWYQQALGQGPQFIFQYYREEENGRGNFPPRFSGLQFPNYSSELNVNALELDDSALYLCASSSRQGTEAFFGQGTRLTVV.